This section outlines one T cell receptor (beta chain) sequence together with its context. This sample is part of a study of a mutant IDH1 vaccine in newly diagnosed glioma. Clones were sequenced by immunoSEQ multiplex PCR, and TCRdb holds only the in-frame ones, with some missing. Of around 56,000 clones in the sample, about 91% were seen once. Time point noted: baseline, week 1 (first vaccination visit). This sample's treatment: pre-vaccination baseline after standard-of-care therapy. The CDR3 runs 14 residues. Per germline, CDR1 SEHNR and CDR2 FQNEAQ (reference sequence). After removal of 4 bases from V and 3 bases from J, the junction contained 2 bases not matched to a gene.

This sample comprised PBMCs, obtained from a glioma patient treated with radiotherapy, temozolomide or both. This chain uses TRBV7-9 with TRBJ1-2; TRBD1 matches at 10 bases. This receptor was identified in a man aged 50-60 years with glioma. The CDR3 DNA is TGTGCCAGCAGCTCCGGGACAGGGGACTATGGCTACACCTTC. Translating gives CASSSGTGDYGYTF.